This TCR beta chain is from a study of T cells in Graves' hyperthyroidism and ophthalmopathy. Study findings and constraints: The model identified upcoming ophthalmopathy a median approximately six months ahead of onset.

Germline-derived CDR1 and CDR2 are MNHNS and SASEGT. The V end was cut by 3 bases, the J end by 4 bases, with 9 bases between. This CDR3 is built from 13 residues. Ophthalmopathy patients had Clinical Activity Score at least 3, NOSPECS grade at least 4, duration under 3 months. This clonotype was counted ten times or more. Its cognate antigen is unknown. RNA transcripts yielded amplified TCR beta CDR3 regions. HTBI primers were employed in a first-round RT-PCR of the TCR CDR3. TCRdb re-derived calls from the multiplex PCR reads in MiXCR, one entry per CDR3 protein. Of hundreds of thousands of distinct CDR3 sequences listed, 11% to 15% are singletons.

The clonotype comes from a man between 45 and 60 years old with Graves' ophthalmopathy. Sequencing input: blood. This chain links TRBV6-1 with TRBJ1-2, with D unclear. CDR3 in DNA: TGTGCCAGCAGTGAGCGTCGGAGCTATGGCTACACCTTC. This codes for CASSERRSYGYTF.